These 24 T cell receptor beta chains share one sample of origin, sequenced in a study of T cell responses to AZD1222 COVID-19 vaccine. Using immunoSEQ multiplex PCR, the repertoire was profiled, and TCRdb retains in-frame clones only, with some absent. The table has fewer than 150,000 clones, around 93% seen once. This specimen was peripheral blood, taken 28 days after the second AZD1222 dose. The receptors stem from an adult who received the AZD1222 COVID-19 vaccine.

V is TRBV30 and J is TRBJ2-7; D is perhaps TRBD2 (6 bases). Germline loops: CDR1 GTSNPN, CDR2 SVGIG (reference sequence). V was clipped by 4 bases and J by 7 bases, with 17 bases between them. The CDR3 is made up of 13 amino acids. CDR3 amino acids: CAWNSLASGEQYF. The CDR3 DNA reads TGTGCCTGGAATTCTCTAGCGTCTGGGGAGCAGTACTTC.

This clone was counted once. The rearrangement joins TRBV19 to TRBJ1-2; 9 bases are shared with TRBD1. Per germline, CDR1 LNHDA and CDR2 SQIVND (reference sequence). The CDR3 covers 17 residues. The junction had 14 bases not matched to a gene; V was cut back by 6 bases and J by 3 bases. The CDR3 DNA follows: TGTGCCAGTAGGATTATTACAGGGGGCCTTAGAGACTATGGCTACACCTTC. This codes for CASRIITGGLRDYGYTF.

The gene calls are TRBV7-3 and TRBJ2-3, with D perhaps TRBD1 (5 bases). The V gene lost 6 bases and the J gene lost 2 bases, with 9 bases spanning the gap. CDR3 length: 13 residues. In germline, CDR1 is SGHTA, CDR2 FQGTGA. The CDR3, as DNA: TGTGCCAGCAGTTGGACAACCACAGATACGCAGTATTTT. This gives the protein CASSWTTTDTQYF.

The V and J genes are TRBV7-8 and TRBJ1-2, with D perhaps matching TRBD1 (6 bases). Trimming removed 1 base at V and 6 bases at J, with 18 bases between. The CDR3 consists of 16 residues. Germline V gene lookup returns CDR1 SGHVS and CDR2 FQNEAQ. The CDR3 is CASSLVWRGGLNGYTF. CDR3 sequence (DNA): TGTGCCAGCAGCTTAGTGTGGAGGGGGGGACTGAATGGCTACACCTTC.

V is TRBV21-1 and J is TRBJ1-5. TRBV21-1 is a documented pseudogene. This CDR3 is 17 amino acids long. The CDR3 DNA sequence: TGTGCCAGCAACATAAGGAAGGGCCTAGATAGCAATCAGCCCCAGCATTTT. Its protein product is CASNIRKGLDSNQPQHF.

This clone occurred a few times. The rearrangement joins TRBV7-9 to TRBJ2-7, with no clear D. V was shortened by 5 bases and J by 7 bases, with 9 bases between the two germline ends. The CDR3 loop spans 11 amino acids. Germline CDR1 is SEHNR and CDR2 is FQNEAQ (reference sequence). The CDR3 reads CASSPRIEQYF. In DNA, the CDR3 is TGTGCCAGCAGCCCCCGCATAGAGCAGTACTTC.

The V gene is TRBV2, the J gene TRBJ1-4; D is undetermined. Germline CDR1 SNHLY, CDR2 FYNNEI. This CDR3 is built from 12 residues. V was pared by 10 bases and J by 7 bases, with 13 bases between. This CDR3 reads CATGMGGEKLFF. DNA of the CDR3: TGTGCCACCGGGATGGGAGGTGAAAAACTGTTTTTT.

The rearrangement links TRBV10-3 to TRBJ2-2; perhaps TRBD1 as D (6 bases). Germline V gives CDR1 ENHRY, CDR2 SYGVKD. The V gene lost 10 bases and the J gene lost 9 bases, with 12 bases spanning the gap. The CDR3 covers 11 residues. DNA of the CDR3: TGTGCCACGAAGGGGGACCGGGAGCTGTTTTTT. It is translated as CATKGDRELFF.

The chain employs TRBV4-1 and TRBJ1-5, with a tentative D call TRBD1 (6 bases). Deletions cut 0 bases from V and 4 bases from J, with 13 bases between. The length of the CDR3 is 16 residues. From germline, CDR1 is MGHRA and CDR2 YSYEKL. For the CDR3, the DNA is TGCGCCAGCAGCCAAGAGGGGGCGCAGGGGAATCAGCCCCAGCATTTT. Translation gives CASSQEGAQGNQPQHF.

This clone was recorded only once. This chain connects TRBV7-2 to TRBJ2-7; TRBD2 might be the D (5 bases). Germline CDR1 is SGHTA and CDR2 is FQGNSA. The CDR3 contains 13 residues. The V end was cut by 5 bases, the J end by 6 bases, with 14 bases between. For the CDR3, the DNA is TGTGCCAGCAGCACTCGGGGAAGGGTCGAGCAGTACTTC. This encodes CASSTRGRVEQYF.

This clone has only a few counts. This sequence joins TRBV29-1 and TRBJ2-3; TRBD2 matches at 8 bases. The J segment lost 1 base and the V segment lost 8 bases, leaving 11 bases of the junction unmatched. Per the germline V gene, CDR1 is SQVTM and CDR2 is ANQGSEA. This CDR3 comprises 15 residues. The CDR3 nucleotides are TGCAGCTCCGAAGGGGCAGCGGGGGGCACAGATACGCAGTATTTT. Amino acids: CSSEGAAGGTDTQYF.

This clone was counted a single time. The chain couples TRBV7-9 to TRBJ2-5, with D tentatively TRBD1 or TRBD2 (6 bases each). The CDR3 has 13 amino acids. V lost 5 bases and J 3 bases, leaving 10 bases between the germline ends. CDR1 SEHNR and CDR2 FQNEAQ come from the germline V gene (reference sequence). The CDR3 sequence: CASSPRGEETQYF. In DNA form, the CDR3 reads TGTGCCAGCAGCCCTAGGGGGGAAGAGACCCAGTACTTC.

CDR3 nucleotides: TGTGCAAGTCGCTTAGGGCTCTTGACAGGGGGGCCGGACACCGGGGAGCTGTTTTTT. Its protein is CASRLGLLTGGPDTGELFF. The chain combines TRBV12-2 with TRBJ2-2; TRBD1 is the table's D call and was not checked against the DNA. TRBV12-2 is described as a pseudogene. The CDR3 sequence is 19 residues long.

The V gene is TRBV27, the J gene TRBJ1-5; D uncertain. This CDR3 has 15 amino acids. The germline gives CDR1 MNHEY, CDR2 SMNVEV (reference sequence). Trimming cost V 0 bases and J 3 bases, with 9 bases left between them. The CDR3 nucleotides read TGTGCCAGCAGTTTATCGTACAGTCCCAATCAGCCCCAGCATTTT. It specifies CASSLSYSPNQPQHF.

This clone has more than one count but fewer than ten. This chain joins TRBV21-1 and TRBJ1-6. TRBV21-1 is flagged as a pseudogene. The CDR3 runs to 17 residues. This CDR3 reads CASSKSGRGDEGSPLHF. The CDR3 DNA follows: TGTGCCAGCAGCAAATCGGGGCGGGGAGATGAGGGTTCACCCCTCCACTTT.

The V gene is TRBV11-2, the J gene TRBJ1-4; tentatively, D is TRBD1 (6 bases). Germline V gives CDR1 SGHAT, CDR2 FQNNGV. V shed 8 bases and J shed 6 bases, with 16 bases lying between them. CDR3 size: 14 residues. DNA for the CDR3: TGTGCCAGCGCGGAGGACAGTACCTATGAAAAACTGTTTTTT. This codes for CASAEDSTYEKLFF.

The V gene is TRBV4-1, the J gene TRBJ1-5; TRBD1 agrees at 8 bases. The CDR3 is 14 amino acids. After removal of 1 base from V and 6 bases from J, the junction contained 2 bases not matched to a gene. The V gene's germline CDR1 is MGHRA and CDR2 YSYEKL. The CDR3 is CASSQAGGGQPQHF. CDR3 bases: TGCGCCAGCAGCCAAGCAGGGGGCGGTCAGCCCCAGCATTTT.

This sequence joins TRBV30 and TRBJ1-2, with D possibly being TRBD1 (6 bases). Per germline, CDR1 GTSNPN and CDR2 SVGIG (reference sequence). The CDR3 sequence is 13 residues long. The V and J ends lost 3 bases and 7 bases respectively, with 15 bases between them. CDR3 region: CAWSSRGVFGYTF. CDR3 in DNA: TGTGCCTGGAGCTCGAGGGGGGTTTTTGGCTACACCTTC.

The gene calls are TRBV18 and TRBJ1-3; TRBD1 aligns across 7 bases. Germline CDR1 and CDR2: KGHSH and LQKENI. V shed 8 bases, J shed 1 base, and the junction held 8 bases outside the gene matches. This CDR3 has 15 residues. The CDR3 reads CASTNRGSSGNTIYF. The DNA for the CDR3 is TGTGCCAGCACCAACAGGGGTAGTTCTGGAAACACCATATATTTT.

The V and J genes are TRBV14 and TRBJ1-2; a possible D gene is TRBD1 (5 bases). Trimming took 4 bases from V and 5 from J, leaving 11 bases between them. The germline CDR1 and CDR2 sequences are SGHDN and FVKESK. This CDR3 is 13 amino acids long. The DNA of the CDR3 is TGTGCCAGCAGCCCCGGGACTGCATATGGCTACACCTTC. Its protein product is CASSPGTAYGYTF.

V is TRBV14 and J is TRBJ1-6, with 7 positions matching TRBD1. The CDR3 totals 14 residues. The V and J ends lost 6 bases and 9 bases, in that order; junction bases with no gene match: 8. CDR1 and CDR2 from the germline V gene are SGHDN and FVKESK. The CDR3 nucleotides are TGTGCCAGCAGGAAAGGGACAGCTGGTTCACCCCTCCACTTT. Its protein product is CASRKGTAGSPLHF.

The gene calls are TRBV11-3 and TRBJ2-3; D may be TRBD2 (5 bases). The length of the CDR3 is 12 residues. Between the trimmed V and J ends, which lost 4 bases and 7 bases, there was a span of 9 bases. Germline values: CDR1 SGHNT, CDR2 YENEEA. The DNA of the CDR3 is TGTGCCAGCAGCTCGAGGGTAAATACGCAGTATTTT. Protein sequence: CASSSRVNTQYF.

The count of this clone is one. V and J are TRBV2 and TRBJ2-3; TRBD1 aligns across 8 bases. Germline V gene lookup returns CDR1 SNHLY and CDR2 FYNNEI. The CDR3 length is 14 residues. V dropped 5 bases and J dropped 5; count of bases not matched to a gene: 6. For the CDR3, the DNA is TGTGCCAGCAGTACCAGGGGGCAAGGAGATACGCAGTATTTT. This translates into CASSTRGQGDTQYF.

The CDR3 loop is CAWSGGTGSEKLFF. The CDR3 DNA follows: TGTGCCTGGAGTGGGGGGACAGGGAGTGAAAAACTGTTTTTT. The chain couples TRBV30 to TRBJ1-4, with 9 bases fitting TRBD1. V trimming: 1 base; J trimming: 7 bases; junction bases outside the gene matches: 4. CDR3 length: 14 amino acids. The germline CDR1 and CDR2 sequences are GTSNPN and SVGIG (reference sequence).